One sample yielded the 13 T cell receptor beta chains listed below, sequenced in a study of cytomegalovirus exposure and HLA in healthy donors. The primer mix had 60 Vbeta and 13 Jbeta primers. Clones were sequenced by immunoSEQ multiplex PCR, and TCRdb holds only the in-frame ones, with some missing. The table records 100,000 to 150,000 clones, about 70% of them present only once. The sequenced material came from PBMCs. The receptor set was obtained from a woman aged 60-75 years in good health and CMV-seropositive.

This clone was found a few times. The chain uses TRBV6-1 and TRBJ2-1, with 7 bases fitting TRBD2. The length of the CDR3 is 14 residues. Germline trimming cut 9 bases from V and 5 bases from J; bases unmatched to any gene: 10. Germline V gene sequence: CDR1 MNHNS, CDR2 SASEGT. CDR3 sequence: CASFTGTTHNEQFF. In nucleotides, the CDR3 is TGTGCCAGTTTCACCGGGACTACACACAATGAGCAGTTCTTC.

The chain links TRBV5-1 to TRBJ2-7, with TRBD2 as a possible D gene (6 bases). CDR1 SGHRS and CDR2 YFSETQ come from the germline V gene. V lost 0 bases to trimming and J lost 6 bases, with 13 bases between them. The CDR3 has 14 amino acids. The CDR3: CASSLVGGGGEQYF. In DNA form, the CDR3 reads TGCGCCAGCAGCTTGGTCGGGGGAGGCGGCGAGCAGTACTTC.

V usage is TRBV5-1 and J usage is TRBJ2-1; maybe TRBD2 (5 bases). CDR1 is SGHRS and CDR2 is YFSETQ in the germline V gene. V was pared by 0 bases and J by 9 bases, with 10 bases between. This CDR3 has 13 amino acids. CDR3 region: CASSLGSEGEQFF. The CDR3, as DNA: TGCGCCAGCAGCTTGGGTAGCGAGGGTGAGCAGTTCTTC.

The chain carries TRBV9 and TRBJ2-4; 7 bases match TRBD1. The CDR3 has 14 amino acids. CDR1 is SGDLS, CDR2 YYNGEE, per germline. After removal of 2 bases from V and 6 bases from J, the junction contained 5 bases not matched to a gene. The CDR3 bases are TGTGCCAGCAGCGTCCTAGACAGGGCAAACATTCAGTACTTC. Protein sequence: CASSVLDRANIQYF.

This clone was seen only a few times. The CDR3 DNA reads TGTGCCAGCAAAACCGGGGAAGACTCTGGAAACACCATATATTTT. Translation gives CASKTGEDSGNTIYF. V usage is TRBV19 and J usage is TRBJ1-3; unclear D gene. Trimming removed 9 bases at V and 0 bases at J, with 15 bases between. Per germline, CDR1 LNHDA and CDR2 SQIVND (reference sequence). CDR3 length: 15 amino acids.

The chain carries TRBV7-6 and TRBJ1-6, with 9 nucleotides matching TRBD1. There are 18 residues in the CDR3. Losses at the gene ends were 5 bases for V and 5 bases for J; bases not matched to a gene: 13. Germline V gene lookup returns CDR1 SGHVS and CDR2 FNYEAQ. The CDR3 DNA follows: TGTGCCAGCAGCCGCAGAAATACAGGGGGCATTAATAATTCACCCCTCCACTTT. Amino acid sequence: CASSRRNTGGINNSPLHF.

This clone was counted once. The DNA of the CDR3 is TGTGCCACTTCGAACCCTGGGGACATAGCCTACGAGCAGTACTTC. Protein product: CATSNPGDIAYEQYF. The rearrangement joins TRBV19 to TRBJ2-7, with a weak D call TRBD1 (6 bases). The CDR3 is 15 residues long. Trimming took off 10 bases at V and 2 bases at J, with 21 bases between the two ends. CDR1 is LNHDA, CDR2 SQIVND, per germline (reference sequence).

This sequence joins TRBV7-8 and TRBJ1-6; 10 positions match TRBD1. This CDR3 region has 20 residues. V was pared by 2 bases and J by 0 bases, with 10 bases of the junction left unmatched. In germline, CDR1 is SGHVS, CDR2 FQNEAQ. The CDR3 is CASSLYGGTGASSYNSPLHF. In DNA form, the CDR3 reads TGTGCCAGCAGCTTATATGGGGGGACAGGGGCGAGCTCCTATAATTCACCCCTCCACTTT.

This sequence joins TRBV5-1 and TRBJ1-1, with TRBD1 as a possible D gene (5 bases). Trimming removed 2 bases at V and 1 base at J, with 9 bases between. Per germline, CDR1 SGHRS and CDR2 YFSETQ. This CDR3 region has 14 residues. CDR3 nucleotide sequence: TGCGCCAGCAGCTTCACACAGGAGAACACTGAAGCTTTCTTT. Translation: CASSFTQENTEAFF.

The CDR3 DNA reads TGTGCCAGTAAGGGAGGAATGACGGCTAATGAAAAACTGTTTTTT. Encoded protein: CASKGGMTANEKLFF. The gene calls are TRBV19 and TRBJ1-4; D ambiguous. The germline V gene encodes CDR1 LNHDA and CDR2 SQIVND (reference sequence). The CDR3 has 15 amino acids. Trimming took 7 bases from V and 3 from J, leaving 15 bases between them.

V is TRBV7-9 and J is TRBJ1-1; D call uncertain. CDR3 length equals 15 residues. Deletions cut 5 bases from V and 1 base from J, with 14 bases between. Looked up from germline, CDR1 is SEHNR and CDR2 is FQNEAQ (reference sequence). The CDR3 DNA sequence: TGTGCCAGCAGCCACCGGGATCCTAAGAACACTGAAGCTTTCTTT. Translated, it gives CASSHRDPKNTEAFF.

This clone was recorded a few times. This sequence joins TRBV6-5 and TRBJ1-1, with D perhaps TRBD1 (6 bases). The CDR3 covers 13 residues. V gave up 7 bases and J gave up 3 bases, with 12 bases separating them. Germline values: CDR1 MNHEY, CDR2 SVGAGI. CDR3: CASTPPGDTEAFF. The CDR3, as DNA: TGTGCCAGCACCCCCCCAGGGGACACTGAAGCTTTCTTT.

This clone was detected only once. CDR3 sequence: CASSLLRGTNNEQFF. The DNA for the CDR3 is TGCGCCAGCAGCTTGTTGCGGGGGACCAACAATGAGCAGTTCTTC. V and J are TRBV5-1 and TRBJ2-1; 7 nucleotides align to TRBD2. CDR3 size: 15 residues. V was clipped by 1 base and J by 5 bases; unmatched bases: 6. Looked up from germline, CDR1 is SGHRS and CDR2 is YFSETQ.